This T cell receptor beta chain was found in a study of cytomegalovirus exposure and HLA in healthy donors. Amplification used 60 Vbeta primers and 13 Jbeta primers. TCRdb's copy holds only in-frame clones and misses some; the assay was immunoSEQ multiplex PCR. This table holds about 160,000 clones. The CDR3 is 12 amino acids. Trimming stripped 5 bases from V and 6 bases from J, with 11 bases between. Germline V gene data show CDR1 as SNHLY and CDR2 as FYNNEI. The clonotype comes from a woman aged 60-75 years in good health and CMV-seronegative. V is TRBV2 and J is TRBJ2-7; D unresolved. The specimen was PBMCs. Here the CDR3 reads CASSPLSGEQYF. As DNA, the CDR3 is TGTGCCAGCAGTCCCCTTTCAGGCGAGCAGTACTTC.